Below are 20 T cell receptor beta chains sequenced from a single sample in a study of monozygotic twins with inflammatory bowel disease. TCRdb re-analyzed the 5' RACE reads; it lists each CDR3 protein once, without DNA. Its listing shows 150,000 to 200,000 distinct CDR3 sequences. Source material: blood. The receptor set was obtained from a human donor with ulcerative colitis or Crohn's disease, or a healthy co-twin of an affected twin (not recorded which).

The genes are TRBV20-1 and TRBJ2-5; TCRdb's D gene call, TRBD2, goes unchecked for lack of DNA. The CDR3 contains 13 residues. The germline CDR1 and CDR2 sequences are DFQATT and SNEGSKA (reference sequence). The CDR3 sequence is CSAVSGTQETQYF.

The J gene is TRBJ2-7, the V gene TRBV5-4; TCRdb's D call of TRBD1 is untestable without DNA. Germline lookup yields CDR1 SGHNT and CDR2 YYREEE (reference sequence). CDR3 size: 16 residues. CDR3 residues: CASSEGEAGRSYEQYF.

The chain joins TRBV24-1 to TRBJ2-3; the D gene TCRdb calls, TRBD1, cannot be checked with no DNA. CDR3 length: 14 residues. Germline CDR1 is KGHDR and CDR2 is SFDVKD. CDR3 loop: CATSDLRQGDTQYF.

This chain uses TRBV29-1 with TRBJ1-2. In germline, CDR1 is SQVTM, CDR2 ANQGSEA. CDR3 length: 11 amino acids. CDR3 sequence: CSVAPPGGYTF. Together with reference TRBV29-1 and TRBJ1-2, the CDR3 gives the full variable domain: SAVISQKPSRDICQRGTSLTIQCQVDSQVTMMFWYRQQPGQSLTLIATANQGSEATYESGFVIDKFPISRPNLTFSTLTVSNMSPEDSSIYLCSVAPPGGYTFGSGTRLTVV.

The chain couples TRBV7-3 to TRBJ2-5; TCRdb lists TRBD2, though no DNA is available to test this call. This CDR3 spans 13 amino acids. Germline lookup yields CDR1 SGHTA and CDR2 FQGTGA. The CDR3 reads CASSRDSKETQYF.

This chain joins TRBV7-9 and TRBJ1-2; the D call of TRBD1 rests on TCRdb alone, since no DNA is present to check it. The CDR3 has 12 amino acids. CDR1 SEHNR and CDR2 FQNEAQ come from the germline V gene (reference sequence). The CDR3 sequence: CASSYLGGGYTF.

The chain recombines TRBV7-2 with TRBJ2-5; the TCRdb D gene call, TRBD1, has no DNA to confirm it. This CDR3 is 14 amino acids long. Germline V gene data show CDR1 as SGHTA and CDR2 as FQGNSA. The chain's CDR3 is CASSPLVGGRTQYF.

The chain combines TRBV6-4 with TRBJ2-3; the D call from TCRdb, TRBD2, cannot be confirmed without DNA. The CDR3 sequence is 19 residues long. CDR1 and CDR2 from the germline V gene are MRHNA and SNTAGT. The CDR3 spells CASSVSGTSGGAWTDTQYF.

CDR3 in amino acids: CASSLTATGPNYGYTF. The chain is built from TRBV7-9 and TRBJ1-2; TCRdb designates TRBD1, a call that cannot be tested without DNA. Germline V lookup: CDR1 SEHNR, CDR2 FQNEAQ (reference sequence). CDR3 length: 16 residues.

The chain employs TRBV12-2 and TRBJ1-2; TCRdb designates TRBD1, a call that cannot be tested without DNA. TRBV12-2 is a pseudogene. The CDR3 runs to 16 residues. The CDR3 loop is CASREPPEGQGYGYTF.

V is TRBV2 and J is TRBJ2-3. CDR3 length equals 12 residues. Germline CDR1 SNHLY, CDR2 FYNNEI. CDR3 in amino acids: CASSELEDTQYF.

The chain has TRBV5-1 and TRBJ2-2; TCRdb reports TRBD2, a call that lacks DNA to check it against. The CDR3 covers 20 residues. CDR1 and CDR2 (germline): SGHRS, YFSETQ. The chain's CDR3 is CASSPGLAGGSIANTGELFF.

This rearrangement joins TRBV13 to TRBJ1-1. The CDR3 length is 14 residues. CDR1 is PRHDT, CDR2 FYEKMQ, per germline (reference sequence). CDR3 residues: CASSPDRVATEAFF.

This sequence joins TRBV20-1 and TRBJ2-7; TCRdb's D call of TRBD1 is untestable without DNA. Germline loops: CDR1 DFQATT, CDR2 SNEGSKA (reference sequence). The CDR3 is 15 residues long. CDR3 amino acids: CSASPRTGLSYEQYF.

The genes are TRBV5-4 and TRBJ2-1. The CDR3 runs 12 residues. Germline CDR1 and CDR2: SGHNT and YYREEE (reference sequence). The CDR3 sequence: CASSTTYNEQFF.

The chain links TRBV18 to TRBJ2-3; absent DNA, TCRdb's TRBD2 call cannot be checked. The CDR3 runs to 13 residues. Germline V CDR1 and CDR2: KGHSH, LQKENI. The CDR3 loop is CASSPPPLGTQYF. The whole variable domain, remainder taken from reference TRBV18 and TRBJ2-3, is NAGVMQNPRHLVRRRGQEARLRCSPMKGHSHVYWYRQLPEEGLKFMVYLQKENIIDESGMPKERFSAEFPKEGPSILRIQQVVRGDSAAYFCASSPPPLGTQYFGPGTRLTVL.

The genes are TRBV6-2 or TRBV6-3 and TRBJ2-1; TCRdb outputs TRBD2, but without DNA this stays unchecked. Per germline, CDR1 MNHEY and CDR2 SVGEGT. The CDR3 spans 13 residues. The chain's CDR3 is CASRTSGSYEQFF.

The J gene is TRBJ2-2, the V gene TRBV27. CDR1 is MNHEY and CDR2 is SMNVEV in the germline V gene (reference sequence). CDR3 length: 13 residues. CDR3 residues: CASSPTPPRQLFF.

The V and J genes are TRBV5-6 and TRBJ2-1; TCRdb designates TRBD1, a call that cannot be tested without DNA. CDR3 length equals 16 residues. Germline CDR1 SGHDT, CDR2 YYEEEE. The CDR3: CASSLSMQGTANEQFF.

The chain combines TRBV5-1 with TRBJ1-2. The CDR3 extends over 13 amino acids. CDR1 SGHRS and CDR2 YFSETQ come from the germline V gene. CDR3 residues: CASRLDRNYGYTF.